The entry that follows covers one TCR beta chain sequence. The V gene's germline CDR1 is SGHAT and CDR2 FQNNGV. Trimming at V came to 8 bases and at J to 1 base, leaving 8 bases not matched to a gene. This CDR3 has 17 residues. This sample was included in a study of blood T cell repertoires in COVID-19. Turning to the study itself: Sources were T cells, B-cell-depleted T cells, or PBMCs; the material itself was cDNA or gDNA.

Measured with immunoSEQ multiplex PCR; TCRdb has only the in-frame clones, and not every one. The data hold roughly 80,000 clones, with about 80% observed a single time. Sequencing was done on a sample of peripheral blood. This receptor was identified in a human donor in a cohort sampled during active COVID-19. This chain connects TRBV11-2 to TRBJ2-5; 15 bases align to TRBD2. The CDR3 here is CASGPGTSGRPQETQYF. Written as DNA, the CDR3 is TGTGCCAGCGGCCCCGGGACTAGCGGGAGGCCCCAAGAGACCCAGTACTTC. The complete variable domain, with remaining parts taken from reference TRBV11-2 and TRBJ2-5, reads EAGVAQSPRYKIIEKRQSVAFWCNPISGHATLYWYQQILGQGPKLLIQFQNNGVVDDSQLPKDRFSAERLKGVDSTLKIQPAKLEDSAVYLCASGPGTSGRPQETQYFGPGTRLLVL.